Each of the 31 T cell receptor beta chains below was sequenced from the same sample in a study of PD-1 blockade in classical Hodgkin lymphoma. Profiling relied on immunoSEQ multiplex PCR, and the TCRdb table lists in-frame clones only, not all of them. The sample carries some 70,000 clones, about 94% recorded once. Time point given: newly diagnosed, previously untreated cHL patient sample. The sample was peripheral blood mononuclear cells (PBMCs). These receptor sequences come from a human donor with classical Hodgkin lymphoma.

The chain uses TRBV5-4 and TRBJ1-2, with 7 bases identical to TRBD1. In germline, CDR1 is SGHNT, CDR2 YYREEE (reference sequence). This CDR3 has 13 residues. Germline trimming cut 0 bases from V and 7 bases from J; bases unmatched to any gene: 3. The CDR3 region has the DNA TGTGCCAGCAGCTTGGAGACAGGGCTTGGCTACACCTTC. This sequence encodes CASSLETGLGYTF.

As to this clone: A read error may produce the germline difference seen at one junction end. J is TRBJ1-1 and V is TRBV4-1; 9 bases agree with TRBD1. CDR3 length equals 16 residues. Germline V gene lookup returns CDR1 MGHRA and CDR2 YSYEKL. This CDR3 reads CASSQTRDRENAEAFF. The DNA for the CDR3 is TGCGCCAGCAGCCAAACGAGGGACAGGGAGAACGCTGAAGCTTTCTTT.

This chain links TRBV2 with TRBJ1-1; perhaps TRBD1 as D (6 bases). The germline gives CDR1 SNHLY, CDR2 FYNNEI. V was pared by 5 bases and J by 5 bases, with 15 bases between. CDR3 length equals 14 residues. The CDR3, as DNA: TGTGCCAGCAGTCCCATACGTCAGGGGACTGAAGCTTTCTTT. The encoded protein is CASSPIRQGTEAFF.

The genes are TRBV10-3 and TRBJ1-2; D remains ambiguous. Germline assignment: CDR1 ENHRY and CDR2 SYGVKD. This CDR3 has 12 amino acids. Trimming removed 2 bases at V and 11 bases at J, with 12 bases between. As DNA, the CDR3 is TGTGCCATCAGTGAGAACCAGGTCGGTTACACCTTC. Amino acids: CAISENQVGYTF.

This rearrangement joins TRBV7-9 to TRBJ2-3; D possibly uses TRBD1 or TRBD2 (5 bases each). The germline CDR1 and CDR2 sequences are SEHNR and FQNEAQ (reference sequence). V was clipped by 2 bases and J by 1 base, with 16 bases between them. This CDR3 has 17 amino acids. The CDR3: CASSLTYPPGRTDTQYF. Written as DNA, the CDR3 is TGTGCCAGCAGCTTAACCTACCCTCCGGGGCGCACAGATACGCAGTATTTT. The whole variable domain, remainder taken from reference TRBV7-9 and TRBJ2-3, is DTGVSQNPRHKITKRGQNVTFRCDPISEHNRLYWYRQTLGQGPEFLTYFQNEAQLEKSRLLSDRFSAERPKGSFSTLEIQRTEQGDSAMYLCASSLTYPPGRTDTQYFGPGTRLTVL.

This clone was counted between two and nine times. The V gene is TRBV30, the J gene TRBJ2-2, with 10 positions matching TRBD2. CDR1 is GTSNPN and CDR2 is SVGIG in the germline V gene (reference sequence). The CDR3 is 14 residues long. CDR3 DNA sequence: TGTGCTGTGCATCTAGCGGGAGTATCCGGGGAGCTGTTTTTT. Residues: CAVHLAGVSGELFF. Supplemented by reference TRBV30 and TRBJ2-2, the full variable domain reads SQTIHQWPATLVQPVGSPLSLECTVEGTSNPNLYWYRQAAGRGLQLLFYSVGIGQISSEVPQNLSASRPQDRQFILSSKKLLLSDSGFYLCAVHLAGVSGELFFGEGSRLTVL.

The rearrangement joins TRBV10-3 to TRBJ2-5; TRBD2 aligns across 8 bases. With V trimmed by 10 bases and J by 4 bases, 5 bases remained unmatched. From germline, CDR1 is ENHRY and CDR2 SYGVKD. This CDR3 comprises 12 residues. In DNA form, the CDR3 reads TGTGCCACCCTGAGCGGGGGAGAGACCCAGTACTTC. Its protein product is CATLSGGETQYF.

The CDR3 nucleotides are TGTGCCAGCAAGGCGGGACGCATGAACACTGAAGCTTTCTTT. It is translated as CASKAGRMNTEAFF. The chain joins TRBV7-9 to TRBJ1-1, with D possibly being TRBD1 (5 bases). Germline lookup yields CDR1 SEHNR and CDR2 FQNEAQ (reference sequence). Trimming took 7 bases from V and 0 from J, leaving 12 bases between them. The CDR3 contains 14 residues.

This chain uses TRBV4-1 with TRBJ1-2; TRBD1 aligns across 8 bases. Germline V lookup: CDR1 MGHRA, CDR2 YSYEKL. The length of the CDR3 is 15 residues. The ends lost 0 bases at V and 4 bases at J; junction bases unmatched: 4. The DNA of the CDR3 is TGCGCCAGCAGCCAAGACAGGGGGCGAATCTATGGCTACACCTTC. Amino acids: CASSQDRGRIYGYTF.

This chain joins TRBV15 and TRBJ2-3; 14 bases line up with TRBD2. The V and J ends lost 1 base and 4 bases, in that order; junction bases with no gene match: 1. CDR3 length: 16 amino acids. The V gene's germline CDR1 is LNHNV and CDR2 YYDKDF (reference sequence). The CDR3 is CATSRGTSGRSDTQYF. CDR3 coding DNA: TGTGCCACCAGCAGAGGGACTAGCGGGAGGTCAGATACGCAGTATTTT.

The rearrangement joins TRBV5-5 to TRBJ2-7; D may be TRBD1 or TRBD2 (5 bases each). V dropped 0 bases and J dropped 7 bases, with 20 bases sitting between them. Germline assignment: CDR1 SGHKS and CDR2 YYEKEE (reference sequence). The CDR3 is 16 residues long. The DNA for the CDR3 is TGTGCCAGCAGCTTGGCTCCGGGACCCACCATTTTGGAGCAGTACTTC. Translation: CASSLAPGPTILEQYF.

Here the CDR3 DNA reads TGTGCCAGCAGCATCGCCGGGGTGCCTGAGCAGTTCTTC. It yields the protein CASSIAGVPEQFF. The chain uses TRBV9 and TRBJ2-1; tentative D call: TRBD2 (5 bases). Germline lookup yields CDR1 SGDLS and CDR2 YYNGEE. The CDR3 is 13 residues long. The V and J ends lost 4 bases and 9 bases respectively, with 14 bases between them. Combining the CDR3 with reference TRBV9 and TRBJ2-1 gives the whole variable domain DSGVTQTPKHLITATGQRVTLRCSPRSGDLSVYWYQQSLDQGLQFLIQYYNGEERAKGNILERFSAQQFPDLHSELNLSSLELGDSALYFCASSIAGVPEQFFGPGTRLTVL.

This chain joins TRBV2 and TRBJ2-7; no reliable D call. V dropped 8 bases and J dropped 3 bases, with 8 bases sitting between them. Germline values: CDR1 SNHLY, CDR2 FYNNEI. The CDR3 has 11 amino acids. The CDR3: CASVRGYEQYF. The CDR3 DNA reads TGTGCCAGCGTCCGAGGCTACGAGCAGTACTTC. Full variable domain (remainder filled in from reference TRBV2 and TRBJ2-7): EPEVTQTPSHQVTQMGQEVILRCVPISNHLYFYWYRQILGQKVEFLVSFYNNEISEKSEIFDDQFSVERPDGSNFTLKIRSTKLEDSAMYFCASVRGYEQYFGPGTRLTVT.

The V and J genes are TRBV7-2 and TRBJ2-1; D unclear. There are 14 residues in the CDR3. Germline CDR1 reads SGHTA; CDR2 reads FQGNSA. V gave up 5 bases and J gave up 4 bases, with 12 bases separating them. This CDR3 reads CASSPRRDYNEQFF. CDR3 nucleotides: TGTGCCAGCAGCCCCAGACGAGATTACAATGAGCAGTTCTTC.

This clone was seen a single time. The chain carries TRBV5-1 and TRBJ2-3; D gene uncertain. CDR1 and CDR2 (germline): SGHRS, YFSETQ. This CDR3 region has 13 residues. V lost 5 bases, J lost 0 bases, and 7 bases lay in between. CDR3 amino acids: CASRLGSTDTQYF. In DNA, the CDR3 is TGCGCCAGCAGACTTGGAAGCACAGATACGCAGTATTTT.

This chain joins TRBV30 and TRBJ1-4; possibly TRBD1 for D (6 bases). Trimming stripped 0 bases from V and 3 bases from J, with 11 bases between. Germline V CDR1 and CDR2: GTSNPN, SVGIG (reference sequence). The CDR3 length is 15 residues. CDR3 sequence: CAWSVLGQPNEKLFF. CDR3 in DNA: TGTGCCTGGAGTGTGCTCGGACAGCCTAATGAAAAACTGTTTTTT.

V and J are TRBV11-2 and TRBJ1-1; maybe TRBD1 (5 bases). The V gene lost 0 bases and the J gene lost 6 bases, with 14 bases spanning the gap. The CDR3 contains 15 residues. Germline values: CDR1 SGHAT, CDR2 FQNNGV. The DNA for the CDR3 is TGTGCCAGCAGCTTAGATCCGGGACCCCGGGCTGAAGCTTTCTTT. This sequence encodes CASSLDPGPRAEAFF.

The chain joins TRBV6-1 to TRBJ2-7; a possible D gene is TRBD1 (5 bases). Germline V gene sequence: CDR1 MNHNS, CDR2 SASEGT. This CDR3 has 12 amino acids. Between the trimmed V and J ends, which lost 4 bases and 2 bases, there was a span of 6 bases. The CDR3: CASSGQPYEQYF. CDR3 DNA sequence: TGTGCCAGCAGTGGACAGCCCTACGAGCAGTACTTC.

This CDR3 reads CASSLRFRVNYGYTF. CDR3 in DNA: TGTGCCAGCAGTTTAAGGTTTAGGGTTAACTATGGCTACACCTTC. This chain joins TRBV28 and TRBJ1-2; no clear D. Germline loops: CDR1 MDHEN, CDR2 SYDVKM. V lost 2 bases, J lost 1 base, and 11 bases lay in between. CDR3 length: 15 residues.

The chain recombines TRBV7-6 with TRBJ1-3; D gene unclear. CDR3 size: 14 residues. Trimming took 8 bases from V and 0 from J, leaving 11 bases between them. The germline V gene encodes CDR1 SGHVS and CDR2 FNYEAQ. CDR3 nucleotides: TGTGCCAGCCGAGCGCGGCCCTCTGGAAACACCATATATTTT. Its translation: CASRARPSGNTIYF. Complete variable domain (other parts from reference TRBV7-6 and TRBJ1-3): GAGVSQSPRYKVTKRGQDVALRCDPISGHVSLYWYRQALGQGPEFLTYFNYEAQQDKSGLPNDRFSAERPEGSISTLTIQRTEQRDSAMYRCASRARPSGNTIYFGEGSWLTVV.

The V gene is TRBV6-5, the J gene TRBJ1-5; D is uncertain. CDR1 is MNHEY and CDR2 is SVGAGI in the germline V gene. Trimming stripped 4 bases from V and 3 bases from J, with 10 bases between. This CDR3 is built from 14 residues. The CDR3 nucleotides read TGTGCCAGCAGTTTCTGGCGCGACAATCAGCCCCAGCATTTT. This encodes CASSFWRDNQPQHF.

V gene TRBV6-1 combines with J gene TRBJ1-5, with TRBD1 identical over 7 bases. Unmatched junction bases numbered 6, after V lost 4 bases and J lost 3 bases. Looked up from germline, CDR1 is MNHNS and CDR2 is SASEGT. The CDR3 consists of 15 residues. In nucleotides, the CDR3 is TGTGCCAGCAGTGCCGAGACAGGGATCAATCAGCCCCAGCATTTT. It encodes CASSAETGINQPQHF.

This clone was counted once. V gene TRBV6-5 combines with J gene TRBJ1-2, with no clear D. Germline V gene lookup returns CDR1 MNHEY and CDR2 SVGAGI. The V gene lost 8 bases and the J gene lost 2 bases, with 9 bases spanning the gap. This CDR3 contains 12 residues. The CDR3 loop reads CASRARNYGYTF. In DNA, the CDR3 is TGTGCCAGCCGAGCACGGAACTATGGCTACACCTTC.

The chain couples TRBV29-1 to TRBJ2-1; D gene unclear. Germline V gene lookup returns CDR1 SQVTM and CDR2 ANQGSEA. Between the trimmed V and J ends, which lost 4 bases and 6 bases, there was a span of 4 bases. The CDR3 is made up of 10 amino acids. CDR3 protein: CSVASNEQFF. In nucleotides, the CDR3 is TGCAGCGTTGCTTCCAATGAGCAGTTCTTC.

The chain couples TRBV29-1 to TRBJ2-2; weak D call: TRBD2 (5 bases). V gave up 5 bases and J gave up 6 bases, with 13 bases separating them. This CDR3 has 13 residues. Germline values: CDR1 SQVTM, CDR2 ANQGSEA. CDR3 nucleotides: TGCAGCGTTAGGGAGACACGCCCCGGGGAGCTGTTTTTT. This codes for CSVRETRPGELFF.

This clone showed up just once. The rearrangement links TRBV5-1 to TRBJ2-5, with TRBD2 as a possible D gene (6 bases). The CDR3 length is 13 residues. V was shortened by 0 bases and J by 5 bases, with 8 bases between the two germline ends. The germline CDR1 and CDR2 sequences are SGHRS and YFSETQ. The CDR3 DNA follows: TGCGCCAGCAGCTTGGGGCGGGGCGAGACCCAGTACTTC. Its protein is CASSLGRGETQYF.

The chain employs TRBV30 and TRBJ2-6, with D tentatively TRBD1 or TRBD2 (5 bases each). V shed 1 base and J shed 3 bases, with 13 bases lying between them. CDR1 GTSNPN and CDR2 SVGIG come from the germline V gene (reference sequence). The CDR3 consists of 16 residues. The CDR3 DNA reads TGTGCCTGGAGTGCACTAGGGGCTGGTGGGGCCAACGTCCTGACTTTC. It is translated as CAWSALGAGGANVLTF.

The table lists this clone with a few counts. The rearrangement uses TRBV5-1 and TRBJ1-6; TRBD1 matches at 12 bases. With V trimmed by 4 bases and J by 7 bases, 3 bases remained unmatched. CDR3 size: 15 residues. Germline CDR1 SGHRS, CDR2 YFSETQ. The CDR3 nucleotides read TGCGCCAGCAGCAAGGGACAGGGGGCGAATTCACCCCTCCACTTT. Protein product: CASSKGQGANSPLHF.

This chain joins TRBV6-5 and TRBJ1-1, with TRBD1 identical over 9 bases. Trimming cost V 6 bases and J 11 bases; bases outside gene matches: 16. Germline CDR1 and CDR2: MNHEY and SVGAGI. CDR3 size: 15 residues. CDR3 sequence reads: CASSLNPGQGLVAFF. CDR3 DNA sequence: TGTGCCAGCAGCCTGAACCCGGGACAGGGCTTAGTTGCTTTCTTT.

This clone was seen more than once but under ten times. The chain uses TRBV19 and TRBJ1-5; maybe TRBD1 (6 bases). With 3 bases removed from V and 7 bases from J, the gap between germline ends came to 19 bases. Germline values: CDR1 LNHDA, CDR2 SQIVND (reference sequence). CDR3 length: 16 residues. Here the CDR3 reads CASSIHGTTSPQPQHF. The CDR3 DNA sequence: TGTGCCAGTAGTATCCACGGGACAACGTCACCCCAGCCCCAGCATTTT.

This chain links TRBV30 with TRBJ2-1; maybe TRBD2 (6 bases). Looked up from germline, CDR1 is GTSNPN and CDR2 is SVGIG (reference sequence). The CDR3 contains 17 residues. The V end lost 0 bases, the J end lost 0 bases, and 15 bases lay between the germline ends. CDR3 protein: CAWSVEPRESSYNEQFF. CDR3 DNA: TGTGCCTGGAGTGTGGAACCTCGGGAGTCCTCCTACAATGAGCAGTTCTTC.